The rows below give T cell receptor beta chains drawn from one sample of a study of cytomegalovirus exposure and HLA in healthy donors. Here immunoSEQ multiplex PCR was the method, and the copy in TCRdb shows in-frame clones only, minus some. The specimen's table records over 100,000 clones. The sample consisted of PBMCs. These receptors all stem from a man between 18 and 29 years old in good health and CMV-seronegative. CDR3s include the opening cysteine and the closing phenylalanine or tryptophan. The D gene is left open where the match is weak.

TRBV28	TRBD2	TRBJ2-5	TGTGCCAGCAGCATGGGACTAGCGGGGGGGCTTAAGGAGACCCAGTACTTC	CASSMGLAGGLKETQYF
TRBV7-8	.	TRBJ2-7	TGTGCCAGCAGCTTATCTTCTCACGAGCAGTACTTC	CASSLSSHEQYF
TRBV28	TRBD1	TRBJ2-5	TGTGCCAGCAGTTTACCAGGGGGAGAGACCCAGTACTTC	CASSLPGGETQYF
TRBV19	TRBD1	TRBJ1-1	TGTGCCAGTAGTATTCAGGGGGTAACTGAAGCTTTCTTT	CASSIQGVTEAFF
TRBV14	.	TRBJ2-7	TGTGCCAGCAGCCACAGGGTCTCCTACGAGCAGTACTTC	CASSHRVSYEQYF
TRBV5-1	TRBD2	TRBJ2-5	TGCGCCAGCAGCTTGGCGGGGGGGGCGGAGGAGACCCAGTACTTC	CASSLAGGAEETQYF
TRBV4-3	.	TRBJ2-3	TGCGCCAGCAGCCAAGACCCACCAGGTGATACGCAGTATTTT	CASSQDPPGDTQYF
TRBV11-3	TRBD2	TRBJ2-5	TGTGCCAGCAGCTTAGGGGGACTAGCGGGAGAAGAGACCCAGTACTTC	CASSLGGLAGEETQYF
TRBV11-3	TRBD1	TRBJ1-1	TGTGCCAGCAGCTTAGATCTGAGGACAGGGTTCTCGACTGAAGCTTTCTTT	CASSLDLRTGFSTEAFF
TRBV2	TRBD1	TRBJ1-4	TGTGCCAGCAGTCCTAGTACCCGGGACAGCTCCGATTTT	CASSPSTRDSSDF
TRBV6-5	.	TRBJ1-4	TGTGCCAGCAGCGACAGGGAAAAACTGTTTTTT	CASSDREKLFF
TRBV11-2	.	TRBJ2-3	TGTGCCAGCAACCCGCTGCGGAGCTCAGATACGCAGTATTTT	CASNPLRSSDTQYF
TRBV6-1	TRBD1	TRBJ1-2	TGTGCCAGCAGTGAATCACTCGACAGGGTTGGCTACACCTTC	CASSESLDRVGYTF
TRBV27	TRBD2	TRBJ2-7	TGTGCCAGCAGTTTGAAGGGATCGGGACTAGCGAGGTACGAGCAGTACTTC	CASSLKGSGLARYEQYF
TRBV7-9	TRBD1	TRBJ1-1	TGTGCCAGCAGCTCCCGACAGGGATCGTCTGAAGCTTTCTTT	CASSSRQGSSEAFF
TRBV12-5	TRBD1	TRBJ1-5	TGTGCTAGTGGGGCCGGACAGGGCAATCAGCCCCAGCATTTT	CASGAGQGNQPQHF
TRBV7-9	TRBD1	TRBJ1-4	TGTGCCAGCAGCTTAAATGGGGGACAGGGCGCTCGTGAAAAACTGTTTTTT	CASSLNGGQGAREKLFF
TRBV10-1	TRBD2	TRBJ2-3	TGCGCCAGCAGTGACTTAAAGGCGAGCGGGAGGCCAACGCTTAGCACAGATACGCAGTATTTT	CASSDLKASGRPTLSTDTQYF
TRBV7-2	TRBD2	TRBJ2-3	TGTGCCAGCAGACTTATGTTCGCGGGGGAGGATACGCAGTATTTT	CASRLMFAGEDTQYF
TRBV5-1	TRBD1	TRBJ2-6	TGCGCCAGCAGCCGGACAGGGGGTTTGAAGGGGGCCAACGTCCTGACTTTC	CASSRTGGLKGANVLTF
TRBV28	TRBD1	TRBJ2-7	TGTGCCATCGTTAGACAGGGTATGGGTTACGAGCAGTACTTC	CAIVRQGMGYEQYF
TRBV28	.	TRBJ1-2	TGTGCCAGCAGTCCGCTCTCCACGTCCATGCATGGGGCAGAATATGGCTACACCTTC	CASSPLSTSMHGAEYGYTF
TRBV19	TRBD1	TRBJ1-5	TGTGCCAGTTGTCCGGAGGGGGCAGGCCGCAATCAGCCCCAGCATTTT	CASCPEGAGRNQPQHF
TRBV5-1	TRBD1	TRBJ2-7	TGCGCCAGCAGGGGACAGGATAGTTCCTACGAGCAGTACTTC	CASRGQDSSYEQYF
TRBV19	.	TRBJ1-1	TGTGCCAGTACGCCGCGCAGGGAGAACACTGAAGCTTTCTTT	CASTPRRENTEAFF
TRBV5-1	TRBD1	TRBJ2-2	TGCGCCAGCGAAAGGACAGGTTCGAACACCGGGGAGCTGTTTTTT	CASERTGSNTGELFF
TRBV27	.	TRBJ1-6	TGTGCCAGCAGAGGGAGCTCCTATAATTCACCCCTCCACTTT	CASRGSSYNSPLHF
TRBV19	.	TRBJ1-5	TGTGCCAGTAAGCCAGGTCTTGATCAGCCCCAGCATTTT	CASKPGLDQPQHF
TRBV6-5	TRBD1	TRBJ2-7	TGTGCCAGCAGTTACCAAGACAGGGGCGGCTACGAGCAGTACTTC	CASSYQDRGGYEQYF
TRBV7-6	TRBD2	TRBJ2-7	TGTGCCAGCAGGCCGATGACTAGCGGACCGACGGAGCAGTACTTC	CASRPMTSGPTEQYF
TRBV4-3	.	TRBJ2-7	TGCGCCAGCAGCCAAGATGCGGAAAACTACGAGCAGTACTTC	CASSQDAENYEQYF
TRBV5-1	TRBD2	TRBJ2-1	TGCGCCAGCAGCCATGATAGCGGGAGCTCCTACAATGAGCAGTTCTTC	CASSHDSGSSYNEQFF
TRBV7-2	TRBD1	TRBJ2-7	TGTGCCAGCAGGCCATGGGACAGGGGCTACGAGCAGTACTTC	CASRPWDRGYEQYF
TRBV29-1	.	TRBJ1-2	TGCAGCGTTGTGGAGGCTACCTCCTATGGCTACACCTTC	CSVVEATSYGYTF
TRBV7-6	.	TRBJ1-6	TGTGCCAGCAGCCCCGGGACACTAAATTCACCCCTCCACTTT	CASSPGTLNSPLHF
TRBV11-2	.	TRBJ1-6	TGTGCCAGCAGCTTAGGATACAGAACCAATTCACCCCTCCACTTT	CASSLGYRTNSPLHF
TRBV2	TRBD2	TRBJ2-3	TGTGCCAGCAACCAAGCGGGGGGGCGCTCAGATACGCAGTATTTT	CASNQAGGRSDTQYF
TRBV7-8	.	TRBJ2-7	TGTGCCAGCAGCTTTCGCGAGCGAGGCCGAGAGCAGTACTTC	CASSFRERGREQYF
TRBV29-1	.	TRBJ1-2	TGCAGCGTTAGATTTACTTCATATGGCTACACCTTC	CSVRFTSYGYTF
TRBV6-5	.	TRBJ2-7	TGTGCCAGCAGGGAACAGGTTATGTACGAGCAGTACTTC	CASREQVMYEQYF
TRBV6-5	TRBD2	TRBJ2-1	TGTGCCAGCAGTTACCAAGGACTAGCGGGAGGGAGTGAGCAGTTCTTC	CASSYQGLAGGSEQFF
TRBV6-1	TRBD1	TRBJ1-6	TGTGCCAGCAGTATAACAGGGGAATCACCCCTCCACTTT	CASSITGESPLHF
TRBV30	.	TRBJ1-1	TGTTCCCTCCTGAAGCCTGAAGCTTTCTTT	CSLLKPEAFF
TRBV29-1	TRBD1	TRBJ1-1	TGCAGCGTTGACGACAGGGCCAGGACTTTCTTT	CSVDDRARTFF
TRBV4-1	.	TRBJ2-6	TGCGCCAGCAGCCAAGATTTAAGCTTCTCTGGGGCCAACGTCCTGACTTTC	CASSQDLSFSGANVLTF
TRBV10-3	TRBD2	TRBJ2-1	TGTGCCATCAGGAGAGCGGGGGGGCCGGGCAATGAGCAGTTCTTC	CAIRRAGGPGNEQFF
TRBV27	.	TRBJ2-5	TGTGCCAGCAGTTTACCGGCCCCAGGGGAGACCCAGTACTTC	CASSLPAPGETQYF
TRBV9	.	TRBJ2-1	TGTGCCAGCAGCCCACGTATCCCTAGCCATGAGCAGTTCTTC	CASSPRIPSHEQFF
TRBV18	TRBD2	TRBJ2-2	TGTGCCAGCTCACCATGGACTAGCGGGAGTTCGACCGGGGAGCTGTTTTTT	CASSPWTSGSSTGELFF
TRBV11-2	.	TRBJ2-7	TGTGCCAGCAGCGTCATTTCCAGCGGCTCCTACGAGCAGTACTTC	CASSVISSGSYEQYF
TRBV11-1	TRBD1	TRBJ1-2	TGTGCCAGCAGCTTAGCGGGACCGACAGGGCGCCATGGCTACACCTTC	CASSLAGPTGRHGYTF
TRBV2	.	TRBJ1-1	TGTGCCAGCAGTGTCCGACAGGTTCCTTCGGCTTTCTTT	CASSVRQVPSAFF
TRBV28	TRBD2	TRBJ2-3	TGTGCCAGCAGTCTGACTAGCGGGGGCCATCCAGATACGCAGTATTTT	CASSLTSGGHPDTQYF
TRBV7-2	TRBD1	TRBJ2-7	TGTGCCAGCAGCCCTCGACAGGGAACAACCTACGAGCAGTACTTC	CASSPRQGTTYEQYF
TRBV18	.	TRBJ1-1	TGTGCCAGCTCACTAATAGACAGAACGAACACTGAAGCTTTCTTT	CASSLIDRTNTEAFF